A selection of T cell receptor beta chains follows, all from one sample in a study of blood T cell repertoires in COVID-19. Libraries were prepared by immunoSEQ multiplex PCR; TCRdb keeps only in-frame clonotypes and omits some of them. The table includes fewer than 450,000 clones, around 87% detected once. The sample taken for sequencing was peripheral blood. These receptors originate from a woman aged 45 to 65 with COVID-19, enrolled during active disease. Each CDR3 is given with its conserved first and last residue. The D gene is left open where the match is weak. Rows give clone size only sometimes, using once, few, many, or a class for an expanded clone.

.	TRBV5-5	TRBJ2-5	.	TGTGCCAGCAGCTTGCCTGGGAGTGGGGAGACCCAGTACTTC	CASSLPGSGETQYF
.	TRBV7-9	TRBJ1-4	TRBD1	TGTGCCAGCAGCTCGGACAGGGGAGGTGAAAAACTGTTTTTT	CASSSDRGGEKLFF
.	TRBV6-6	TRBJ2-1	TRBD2	TGTGCCAGCAGTTACTTGGCTAGCGGGCAGTTCTTC	CASSYLASGQFF
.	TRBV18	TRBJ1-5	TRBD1	TGTGCCAGCTCAATTGACAGGGGTGATCAGCCCCAGCATTTT	CASSIDRGDQPQHF
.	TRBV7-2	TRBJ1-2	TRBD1	TGTGCCAGCAGCCACGACAGGGCACTTGGTGGCTACACCTTC	CASSHDRALGGYTF
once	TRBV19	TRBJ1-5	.	TGTGCCAGTAGTATAGACCGGCAGGGGCTGTGGCAGCCCCAGCATTTT	CASSIDRQGLWQPQHF
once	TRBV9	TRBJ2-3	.	TGTGCCAGCAGCGTAGAGGGCGGGACCACAGATACGCAGTATTTT	CASSVEGGTTDTQYF
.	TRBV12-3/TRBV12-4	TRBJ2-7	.	TGTGCCAGCCGTAGGGGCCGGACCTACGAGCAGTACTTC	CASRRGRTYEQYF
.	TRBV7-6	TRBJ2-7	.	TGTGCCAGTGCCTTTCGTGAGTTCGGGTACGAGCAGTACTTC	CASAFREFGYEQYF
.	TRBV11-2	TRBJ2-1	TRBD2	TGTGCCAGCAGCTTCGGACTAGCGTCTTACAATGAGCAGTTCTTC	CASSFGLASYNEQFF
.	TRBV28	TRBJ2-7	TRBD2	TGTGCCAGCAGGACTAGCGGTAACCGCGAGCAGTACTTC	CASRTSGNREQYF
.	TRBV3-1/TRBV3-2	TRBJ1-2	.	TGTGCCAGCAGCATGGCGGTTTATGGCTACACCTTC	CASSMAVYGYTF
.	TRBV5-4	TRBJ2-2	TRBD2	TGTGCCAGCAGCCCCCCTCCGGGACTAGCGCGAGCCACCGGGGAGCTGTTTTTT	CASSPPPGLARATGELFF
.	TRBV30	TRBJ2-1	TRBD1	TGTGCCTGGTTACGGGACAGGGGGATTAATGAGCAGTTCTTC	CAWLRDRGINEQFF
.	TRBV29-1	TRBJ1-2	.	TGCAGCACTGGGGGGGGAGCTGGCTACACCTTC	CSTGGGAGYTF
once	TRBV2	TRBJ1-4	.	TGTGCCAGCAACCAGGGGCTGTATAATGAAAAACTGTTTTTT	CASNQGLYNEKLFF
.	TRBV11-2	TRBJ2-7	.	TGTGCCAGCACCACGGGGGTTTCCTACGAGCAGTACTTC	CASTTGVSYEQYF
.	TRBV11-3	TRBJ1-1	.	TGTGCCAGCAGCGCGAGAGACAGGACGAACACTGAAGCTTTCTTT	CASSARDRTNTEAFF
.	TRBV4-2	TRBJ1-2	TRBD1	TGTGCCAGCAGCCAAGACGGGACAGCCTATGGCTACACCTTC	CASSQDGTAYGYTF
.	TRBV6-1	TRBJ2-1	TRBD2	TGTGCCAGCAGTGAAGCAACTAGCGGGAGGGGAAATGAGCAGTTCTTC	CASSEATSGRGNEQFF
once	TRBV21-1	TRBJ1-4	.	TGTGCCAGCAGCAGAAAGGATCAGGGGGCAACTAATGAAAAACTGTTTTTT	CASSRKDQGATNEKLFF
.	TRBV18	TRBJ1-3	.	TGTGCCAGCTCATCCCTAGGGGCCCTCTCTGGAAACACCATATATTTT	CASSSLGALSGNTIYF
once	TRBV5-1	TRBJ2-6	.	TGCGCCAGCGTCGCGGTTCCTGGGGCCAACGTCCTGACTTTC	CASVAVPGANVLTF
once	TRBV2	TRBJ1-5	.	TGTGCCAGCAGCCTGGGGCGAAATCAGCCCCAGCATTTT	CASSLGRNQPQHF
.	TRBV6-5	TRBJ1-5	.	TGTGCCAGCAGTCTGATTCGGGAGGATCAGCCCCAGCATTTT	CASSLIREDQPQHF
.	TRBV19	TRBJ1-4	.	TGTGCCAGTAGTTTCCGGTCTGAAAAACTGTTTTTT	CASSFRSEKLFF
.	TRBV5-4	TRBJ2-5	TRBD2	TGTGCCAGCAGCCTAAAAAGCGGGGCTCTTCAAGAGACCCAGTACTTC	CASSLKSGALQETQYF
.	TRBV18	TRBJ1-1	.	TGTGCCAGCTCACCACTTCCTCCCGCAGGGCCATCGAACACTGAAGCTTTCTTT	CASSPLPPAGPSNTEAFF
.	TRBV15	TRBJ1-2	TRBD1	TGTGCCACCAGCGCCGACAGGGAACTATTCTATGGCTACACCTTC	CATSADRELFYGYTF
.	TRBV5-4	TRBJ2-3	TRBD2	TGTGCCAGCAGCTCCCCCGGGACTAGCGAGGGAGGCCCAGATACGCAGTATTTT	CASSSPGTSEGGPDTQYF
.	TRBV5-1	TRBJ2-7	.	TGCGCCAGCAGCTTGACCATAGACATGATCCCCTACGAGCAGTACTTC	CASSLTIDMIPYEQYF
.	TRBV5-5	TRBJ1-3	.	TGTGCCAGCAGCCCCACCACAGGGACTGGAAACACCATATATTTT	CASSPTTGTGNTIYF
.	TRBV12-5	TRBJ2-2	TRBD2	TGTGCTAGTGGCCGACGAGACCTGACTAGCGGAAACACCGGGGAGCTGTTTTTT	CASGRRDLTSGNTGELFF
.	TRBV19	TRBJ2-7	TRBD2	TGTGCCAGTAGAAGGTCCCTATTCGCGGGAGACCCAAAGAACGAGCAGTACTTC	CASRRSLFAGDPKNEQYF
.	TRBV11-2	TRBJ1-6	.	TGTGCCAGCAGCTTAGCGGGGGGATACGTAAATTCACCCCTCCACTTT	CASSLAGGYVNSPLHF
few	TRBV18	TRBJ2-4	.	TGTGCCAGCTCACCGGGCGTAGATCTAGCCAAAAACATTCAGTACTTC	CASSPGVDLAKNIQYF
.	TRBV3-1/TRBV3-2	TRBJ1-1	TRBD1	TGTGCCAGCAGCCCGACAGGGATTAACACTGAAGCTTTCTTT	CASSPTGINTEAFF
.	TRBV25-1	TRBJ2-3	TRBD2	TGTGCCAGCAGTGAATTGGTAGCGGGGAGCACAGATACGCAGTATTTT	CASSELVAGSTDTQYF
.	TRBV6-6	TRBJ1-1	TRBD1	TGTGCCAGCAGTTACCGGGACAGAATGAACACTGAAGCTTTCTTT	CASSYRDRMNTEAFF
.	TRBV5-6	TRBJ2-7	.	TGTGCCAGCAGGCCGGGACGGGAGACCCACGAGCAGTACTTC	CASRPGRETHEQYF
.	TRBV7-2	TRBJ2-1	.	TGTGCCAGCAGCTTAGCTAGGGGACTGGGAAGCTCCTACAATGAGCAGTTCTTC	CASSLARGLGSSYNEQFF
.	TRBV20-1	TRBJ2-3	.	TGCAGTGCTAGTCCGGGATCGGGCCGGTATTTT	CSASPGSGRYF
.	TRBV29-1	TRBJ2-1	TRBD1	TGCAGCGTTGACCCGGACAGGGGTCCGGATGAGCAGTTCTTC	CSVDPDRGPDEQFF
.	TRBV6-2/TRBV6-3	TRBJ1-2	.	TGTGCCAGCAGTTACGCAACAGGGTATGGCTACACCTTC	CASSYATGYGYTF
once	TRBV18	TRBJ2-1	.	TGTGCCAGCTCACCACCGGACAACAATGAGCAGTTCTTC	CASSPPDNNEQFF
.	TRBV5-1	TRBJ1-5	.	TGCGCCAGCAGCTTGGACGCGGGAAGTCAGCCCCAGCATTTT	CASSLDAGSQPQHF
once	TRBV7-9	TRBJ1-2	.	TGTGCCAGCAGCATTTTACGGACATCATTCTATGGCTACACCTTC	CASSILRTSFYGYTF
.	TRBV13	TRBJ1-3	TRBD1	TGTGCCAGCAGCTTAGGCCCAGGGGGTGGAAACACCATATATTTT	CASSLGPGGGNTIYF
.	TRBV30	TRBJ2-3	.	TGTGCCTGGCGGGGGGCCGCTAGCACAGATACGCAGTATTTT	CAWRGAASTDTQYF
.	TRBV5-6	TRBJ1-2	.	TGTGCCAGCAGCTTGGTACGTGGGCTCGGAAACTATGGCTACACCTTC	CASSLVRGLGNYGYTF
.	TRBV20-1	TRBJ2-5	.	TGCAGTGCTAGTCAGGAAGGAGAGACCCAGTACTTC	CSASQEGETQYF